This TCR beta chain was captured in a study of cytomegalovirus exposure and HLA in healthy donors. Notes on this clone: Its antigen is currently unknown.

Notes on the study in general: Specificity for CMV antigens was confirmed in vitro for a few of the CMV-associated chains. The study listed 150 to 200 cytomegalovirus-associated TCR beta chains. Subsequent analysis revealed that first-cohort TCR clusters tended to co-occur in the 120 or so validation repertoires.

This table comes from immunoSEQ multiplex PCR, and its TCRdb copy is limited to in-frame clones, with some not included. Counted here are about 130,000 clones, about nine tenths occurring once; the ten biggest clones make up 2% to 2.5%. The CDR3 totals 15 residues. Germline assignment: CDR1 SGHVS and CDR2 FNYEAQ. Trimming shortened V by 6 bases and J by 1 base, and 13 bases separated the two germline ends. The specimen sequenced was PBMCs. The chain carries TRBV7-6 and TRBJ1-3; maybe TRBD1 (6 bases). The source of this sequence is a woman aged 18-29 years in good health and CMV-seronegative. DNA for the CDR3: TGTGCCAGCAGGTCTACAGGGTCTTCTGGAAACACCATATATTTT. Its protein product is CASRSTGSSGNTIYF.